The T cell receptor beta chain under discussion was sequenced for a study of blood T cell repertoires in COVID-19. Original processing notes: Reference gene primer amplification yielded estimated nucleated cell counts. Clones were read by immunoSEQ multiplex PCR, and TCRdb kept only the in-frame ones, dropping some. The D gene and trimming were derived from the DNA, and the V and J assignments and clone size from that table. The sample lists under 350,000 clones, 90% seen once, with around 2.6% in the top ten. Researchers sorted participants into cohorts using their self-reported clinical history. The CDR3 spans 15 residues. Germline V gene sequence: CDR1 SGHTA, CDR2 FQGNSA. J gave up 2 bases and V 5 bases, and 5 bases lay outside the gene matches.

Input material: PBMCs or T cells enriched from blood (not recorded which). The sequence came from a man between 60 and 70 years old who had recovered from COVID-19. The chain joins TRBV7-2 to TRBJ2-1, with 8 bases that match TRBD1. DNA of the CDR3: TGTGCCAGCAGCCTTGACAGGGGTACCTACAATGAGCAGTTCTTC. It yields the protein CASSLDRGTYNEQFF.